One sample yielded the 26 T cell receptor beta chains listed below, sequenced in a study of blood T cell repertoires in COVID-19. Only in-frame clones appear in the TCRdb table, and some are missing; sequencing was by immunoSEQ multiplex PCR. The sample gives 140,000 to 150,000 clones, 80% to 90% of which show up once; around 2.9% is in the top ten. The sequencing input was peripheral blood. These receptors all come from a woman aged 55-69 years with active COVID-19.

V usage is TRBV24-1 and J usage is TRBJ2-2, with TRBD2 as a possible D gene (6 bases). Per the germline V gene, CDR1 is KGHDR and CDR2 is SFDVKD. Trimming removed 1 base at V and 7 bases at J, with 12 bases between. This CDR3 comprises 15 residues. The CDR3 here is CATSDFTRSGGELFF. CDR3 in DNA: TGTGCCACCAGTGATTTTACTCGTAGCGGCGGGGAGCTGTTTTTT.

This clone was detected only once. The chain links TRBV4-3 to TRBJ2-1; 10 bases fit TRBD1. The CDR3 length is 14 residues. Germline values: CDR1 LGHNA, CDR2 YSLEER. V trimming: 4 bases; J trimming: 10 bases; junction bases outside the gene matches: 7. The CDR3 DNA reads TGCGCCAGCAGCCTAGGGGACAGGGGAAGGGAGCAGTTCTTC. Its translation is CASSLGDRGREQFF.

The CDR3 sequence: CASSLLGRGETQYF. CDR3 nucleotides: TGTGCCAGCAGCTTGCTCGGACGGGGAGAGACCCAGTACTTC. This chain links TRBV7-3 with TRBJ2-5; TRBD2 is a possible D gene (5 bases). The length of the CDR3 is 14 residues. Trimming pared 3 bases from V and 4 bases from J, leaving 12 bases between. Per the germline V gene, CDR1 is SGHTA and CDR2 is FQGTGA.

V gene TRBV7-9 combines with J gene TRBJ1-2; no clear D. V lost 5 bases to trimming and J lost 3 bases, with 19 bases between them. CDR1 and CDR2 from the germline V gene are SEHNR and FQNEAQ (reference sequence). The CDR3 length is 16 residues. The chain's CDR3 is CASSLGPSLRYYGYTF. DNA for the CDR3: TGTGCCAGCAGCCTAGGACCTTCTCTGAGGTACTATGGCTACACCTTC.

The chain employs TRBV6-2 or TRBV6-3 and TRBJ2-3, with 14 nucleotides matching TRBD2. The length of the CDR3 is 21 residues. The germline V gene has CDR1 MNHEY and CDR2 SVGEGT. Trimming took 0 bases from V and 4 from J; bases not matched to a gene: 15. For the CDR3, the DNA is TGTGCCAGCAGTTACTCCTATCCCCCTGGGACTAGCGGGAGTGAGGCAGATACGCAGTATTTT. It is translated as CASSYSYPPGTSGSEADTQYF.

The genes are TRBV7-2 and TRBJ2-5; TRBD1 matches at 8 bases. Germline V gene sequence: CDR1 SGHTA, CDR2 FQGNSA. The CDR3 has 13 residues. Trimming took 4 bases from V and 5 from J; bases not matched to a gene: 3. CDR3 nucleotide sequence: TGTGCCAGCAGCTACACAGGGGGGGAGACCCAGTACTTC. Its translation: CASSYTGGETQYF.

V gene TRBV3-1 (or the pseudogene TRBV3-2) combines with J gene TRBJ2-1, with 16 positions matching TRBD2. The CDR3 spans 20 residues. The ends lost 6 bases at V and 4 bases at J; junction bases unmatched: 15. CDR1 and CDR2 from the germline V gene are LGHDT and YNNKEL (reference sequence). CDR3 DNA: TGTGCCAGCAGTCCCTACGGGACTAGCGGGAGGGCCCGGGATTACAATGAGCAGTTCTTC. Translation gives CASSPYGTSGRARDYNEQFF.

The V and J genes are TRBV19 and TRBJ2-3; 8 nucleotides line up with TRBD2. The trim removed 3 bases at V and 0 bases at J, leaving 5 bases unmatched. Per the germline V gene, CDR1 is LNHDA and CDR2 is SQIVND (reference sequence). The CDR3 runs to 16 residues. The CDR3 nucleotides read TGTGCCAGTAGTATCAGCGGGAGCATAAGCACAGATACGCAGTATTTT. Amino acids: CASSISGSISTDTQYF.

V and J are TRBV4-1 and TRBJ2-1; D possibly corresponds to TRBD2 (7 bases). Germline values: CDR1 MGHRA, CDR2 YSYEKL. There are 14 residues in the CDR3. Trimming pared 0 bases from V and 8 bases from J, leaving 11 bases between. The CDR3 bases are TGCGCCAGCAGCCAAGAGAGGGGGAGGGATGAGCAGTTCTTC. Protein sequence: CASSQERGRDEQFF.

The V gene is TRBV28, the J gene TRBJ1-1; a weak D match, TRBD1 (6 bases). The CDR3 loop spans 14 amino acids. V shed 7 bases and J shed 1 base, with 13 bases lying between them. The germline V gene encodes CDR1 MDHEN and CDR2 SYDVKM. CDR3 in DNA: TGTGCCAGCATCATCGGGACAAGGAACACTGAAGCTTTCTTT. Translating it yields CASIIGTRNTEAFF.

In this sample, this clone turned up a few times. The V and J genes are TRBV28 and TRBJ2-7, with D perhaps TRBD1 (5 bases). There are 14 residues in the CDR3. V lost 2 bases and J lost 5, with 13 bases in between. Germline V gene sequence: CDR1 MDHEN, CDR2 SYDVKM. CDR3 coding DNA: TGTGCCAGCAGTTTAATTGCAGGGAATCACGAGCAGTACTTC. This translates into CASSLIAGNHEQYF.

The CDR3: CASSLGGGYEQYF. CDR3 nucleotide sequence: TGTGCCAGCAGCTTAGGAGGCGGCTACGAGCAGTACTTC. V usage is TRBV11-3 and J usage is TRBJ2-7; D not resolved. V shed 1 base and J shed 3 bases, with 7 bases lying between them. Looked up from germline, CDR1 is SGHNT and CDR2 is YENEEA. The CDR3 sequence is 13 residues long.

Of note for this clone: Compared with germline, one end of the junction differs, possibly owing to a read error. This rearrangement joins TRBV4-2 to TRBJ1-1; D perhaps matches TRBD1 (5 bases). Germline CDR1 reads LGHNA; CDR2 reads YNFKEQ. The CDR3 has 15 residues. The CDR3 sequence is CASSQEKAGNPEAFF. The CDR3 DNA sequence: TGTGCCAGCAGCCAAGAAAAGGCAGGGAACCCTGAAGCTTTCTTT.

This rearrangement joins TRBV4-3 to TRBJ1-2; perhaps TRBD1 as D (6 bases). Trimming stripped 4 bases from V and 7 bases from J, with 19 bases between. The CDR3 loop spans 15 amino acids. Germline CDR1 reads LGHNA; CDR2 reads YSLEER. CDR3 region: CASSPTRGAVRGYTF. The CDR3 nucleotides are TGCGCCAGCAGCCCAACACGGGGGGCGGTTCGTGGCTACACCTTC.

This CDR3 reads CASSFILAGGNEQFF. The CDR3 nucleotides read TGTGCCAGCAGTTTTATACTAGCGGGAGGAAATGAGCAGTTCTTC. The V call is TRBV27, the J call TRBJ2-1; 12 nucleotides line up with TRBD2. The CDR3 is 15 residues long. The J segment lost 7 bases and the V segment lost 3 bases, leaving 4 bases of the junction unmatched. Germline V CDR1 and CDR2: MNHEY, SMNVEV (reference sequence).

The rearrangement links TRBV3-1 (or the pseudogene TRBV3-2) to TRBJ2-5, with 7 nucleotides matching TRBD2. Germline CDR1 is LGHDT and CDR2 is YNNKEL (reference sequence). V was clipped by 4 bases and J by 0 bases; unmatched bases: 11. The CDR3 has 17 amino acids. The CDR3 DNA reads TGTGCCAGCAGCCCCCGTCGGGGGGAGGTGTACCAAGAGACCCAGTACTTC. It yields the protein CASSPRRGEVYQETQYF.

The V gene is TRBV18, the J gene TRBJ2-1; perhaps TRBD1 as D (6 bases). The V gene lost 0 bases and the J gene lost 5 bases, with 11 bases spanning the gap. Germline values: CDR1 KGHSH, CDR2 LQKENI. The CDR3 runs to 15 residues. The CDR3 DNA sequence: TGTGCCAGCTCACCACCGGGGACAAGTAACAATGAGCAGTTCTTC. This codes for CASSPPGTSNNEQFF.

The rearrangement links TRBV7-2 to TRBJ2-1; TRBD2 matches 7 bases. The CDR3 has 19 amino acids. V gave up 0 bases and J gave up 4 bases; unmatched junction bases: 15. Germline loops: CDR1 SGHTA, CDR2 FQGNSA. The CDR3 nucleotides read TGTGCCAGCAGCTTAGCCCCAAGTATGTGGGAGGGCACGTACAATGAGCAGTTCTTC. This gives the protein CASSLAPSMWEGTYNEQFF.

The chain couples TRBV20-1 to TRBJ1-1; no definite D call. The V end lost 6 bases, the J end lost 4 bases, and 9 bases lay between the germline ends. This CDR3 region has 11 residues. Looked up from germline, CDR1 is DFQATT and CDR2 is SNEGSKA (reference sequence). For the CDR3, the DNA is TGCAGTGCGAGTCGGGTCACTGAAGCTTTCTTT. Translating gives CSASRVTEAFF.

V and J are TRBV4-3 and TRBJ1-4; D is uncertain. The germline V gene has CDR1 LGHNA and CDR2 YSLEER. This CDR3 comprises 17 residues. V was trimmed by 4 bases and J by 0 bases, leaving 15 bases between them. The CDR3 nucleotides are TGCGCCAGCAGCCCTTTTCCCCCCGGGACAACTAATGAAAAACTGTTTTTT. Protein product: CASSPFPPGTTNEKLFF.

This chain connects TRBV18 to TRBJ1-1, with D perhaps TRBD1 (6 bases). V was trimmed by 5 bases and J by 2 bases, leaving 15 bases between them. Germline assignment: CDR1 KGHSH and CDR2 LQKENI. The CDR3 loop spans 15 amino acids. The CDR3 DNA sequence: TGTGCCAGCTCAAAATCCCGGGACACCAACACTGAAGCTTTCTTT. Amino acid sequence: CASSKSRDTNTEAFF. Filled out from reference TRBV18 and TRBJ1-1, the complete variable domain reads NAGVMQNPRHLVRRRGQEARLRCSPMKGHSHVYWYRQLPEEGLKFMVYLQKENIIDESGMPKERFSAEFPKEGPSILRIQQVVRGDSAAYFCASSKSRDTNTEAFFGQGTRLTVV.

The chain joins TRBV5-1 to TRBJ2-1; 10 bases match TRBD2. The CDR3 spans 15 residues. The V gene's germline CDR1 is SGHRS and CDR2 YFSETQ. Trimming at V came to 1 base and at J to 6 bases, leaving 4 bases not matched to a gene. The CDR3 region is CASSLPLAGLNEQFF. For the CDR3, the DNA is TGCGCCAGCAGCTTGCCACTAGCGGGGCTCAATGAGCAGTTCTTC.

The chain carries TRBV18 and TRBJ2-7; 13 bases map to TRBD2. Losses at the gene ends were 4 bases for V and 4 bases for J; bases not matched to a gene: 1. CDR3 size: 14 residues. In germline, CDR1 is KGHSH, CDR2 LQKENI. CDR3 region: CASSRTSGSYEQYF. The DNA for the CDR3 is TGTGCCAGCTCACGGACTAGCGGGAGTTACGAGCAGTACTTC.

The chain employs TRBV7-2 and TRBJ1-2; 8 nucleotides match TRBD1. The germline V gene has CDR1 SGHTA and CDR2 FQGNSA. The J segment lost 7 bases and the V segment lost 4 bases, leaving 8 bases of the junction unmatched. This CDR3 is built from 14 residues. The CDR3: CASSSGQGTSGYTF. CDR3 sequence (DNA): TGTGCCAGCAGCTCTGGACAGGGAACGAGTGGCTACACCTTC.

The genes are TRBV5-6 and TRBJ2-2; 9 bases map to TRBD1. With 4 bases clipped from V and 4 bases from J, the junction kept 11 bases outside the gene matches. From germline, CDR1 is SGHDT and CDR2 YYEEEE. The CDR3 runs 17 residues. DNA of the CDR3: TGTGCCAGCAGCGCGGGACAGGGCTCTGTAGGCACCGGGGAGCTGTTTTTT. Amino acid sequence: CASSAGQGSVGTGELFF. The entire variable domain, with the rest obtained from reference TRBV5-6 and TRBJ2-2, is as follows: DAGVTQSPTHLIKTRGQQVTLRCSPKSGHDTVSWYQQALGQGPQFIFQYYEEEERQRGNFPDRFSGHQFPNYSSELNVNALLLGDSALYLCASSAGQGSVGTGELFFGEGSRLTVL.

The sample holds many counts of this clone. The chain couples TRBV4-3 to TRBJ2-2; TRBD1 agrees at 8 bases. The junction had 8 bases not matched to a gene; V was cut back by 1 base and J by 1 base. This CDR3 spans 18 amino acids. From germline, CDR1 is LGHNA and CDR2 YSLEER. CDR3 loop: CASSQGGTGEMNTGELFF. CDR3 DNA: TGCGCCAGCAGCCAAGGCGGGACAGGAGAGATGAACACCGGGGAGCTGTTTTTT.